This T cell receptor beta chain was observed in a study of shared clonotypes between healthy human individuals. Over several immunoSEQ plates, each subset's genomic DNA was distributed in even portions. Some clones are missing from TCRdb's copy, which holds only in-frame ones; the method was immunoSEQ multiplex PCR. The sample gives 950,000 to 1,100,000 clones, around 78% of which show up once; 0.55% to 0.7% is in the top ten. V was shortened by 7 bases and J by 6 bases, with 18 bases between the two germline ends. The CDR3 runs 14 residues. Germline V gene lookup returns CDR1 ENHRY and CDR2 SYGVKD. J is TRBJ1-2 and V is TRBV10-3; tentative D call: TRBD1 (5 bases). This clonotype originated in a man aged 18 to 30 in good health. Some clones in this sample may be carry-over from other donors' samples. Sequenced: memory CD4+ T cells from PBMCs. Subset: CD45RA-negative fraction. CDR3 region: CAIKRDSSKDGYTF. CDR3 bases: TGTGCCATCAAGCGGGACTCCTCAAAGGATGGCTACACCTTC.